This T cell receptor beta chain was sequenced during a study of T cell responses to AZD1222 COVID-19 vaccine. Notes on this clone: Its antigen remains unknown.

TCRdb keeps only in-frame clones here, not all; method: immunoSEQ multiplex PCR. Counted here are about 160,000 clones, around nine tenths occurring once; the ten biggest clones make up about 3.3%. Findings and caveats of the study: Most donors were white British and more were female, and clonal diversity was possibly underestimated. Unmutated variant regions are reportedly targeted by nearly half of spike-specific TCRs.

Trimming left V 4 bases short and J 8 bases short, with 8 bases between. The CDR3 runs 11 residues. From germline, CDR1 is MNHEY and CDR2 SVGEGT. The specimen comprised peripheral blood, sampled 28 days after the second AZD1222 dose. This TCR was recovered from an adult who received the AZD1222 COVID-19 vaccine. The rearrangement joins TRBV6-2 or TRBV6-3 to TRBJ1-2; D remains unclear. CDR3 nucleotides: TGTGCCAGCAGTTCCCACGTCGGCTACACCTTC. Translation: CASSSHVGYTF.